This T cell receptor (beta chain) was sequenced in a study of identical twins. There are a few counts of this clonotype. Its specificity is not known. The CDR3 consists of 12 residues. The V and J ends lost 7 bases and 8 bases respectively, with 12 bases between them. Germline CDR1 and CDR2: MGHDK and SYGVNS. Regarding the study as a whole: Insertions were reduced in abundant cord blood beta clonotypes but not in memory repertoires. In monozygotic twins, models underestimated the sharing of out-of-frame TCR alpha. Alpha sequences out of frame and shared by twins had excess low generation probability.

Addition of a universal primer site occurred through template switching, and cDNA carried unique molecular identifiers. MiXCR, run by TCRdb on the 5' RACE reads, gives a single entry per CDR3 protein. The data show 200,000 to 300,000 distinct CDR3 sequences, with roughly 7.5% seen just once and under 6.5% held by the top ten. This sample also appeared in a second study, on yellow fever vaccine responses in identical twins.

The chain has TRBV25-1 and TRBJ2-1; possibly TRBD2 for D (7 bases). The receptor was isolated from a woman younger than 35 in good health. Input material: CD8+ T cells sorted from blood. The CDR3 nucleotides read TGTGCCAGCACCCGGGGGGCAGATGAGCAGTTCTTC. Translated, it gives CASTRGADEQFF. Supplemented by reference TRBV25-1 and TRBJ2-1, the full variable domain reads EADIYQTPRYLVIGTGKKITLECSQTMGHDKMYWYQQDPGMELHLIHYSYGVNSTEKGDLSSESTVSRIRTEHFPLTLESARPSHTSQYLCASTRGADEQFFGPGTRLTVL.